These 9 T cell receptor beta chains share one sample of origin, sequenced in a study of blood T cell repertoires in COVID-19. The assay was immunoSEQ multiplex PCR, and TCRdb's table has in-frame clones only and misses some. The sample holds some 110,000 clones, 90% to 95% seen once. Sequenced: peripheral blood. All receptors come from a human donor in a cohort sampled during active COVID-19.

The chain's CDR3 is CATSGGGLQVQAFF. DNA for the CDR3: TGTGCCACCAGCGGGGGGGGGTTACAGGTCCAAGCTTTCTTT. V usage is TRBV15 and J usage is TRBJ1-1; D might be TRBD1 (5 bases). CDR3 length: 14 residues. V lost 5 bases to trimming and J lost 9 bases, with 19 bases between them. Germline V lookup: CDR1 LNHNV, CDR2 YYDKDF (reference sequence).

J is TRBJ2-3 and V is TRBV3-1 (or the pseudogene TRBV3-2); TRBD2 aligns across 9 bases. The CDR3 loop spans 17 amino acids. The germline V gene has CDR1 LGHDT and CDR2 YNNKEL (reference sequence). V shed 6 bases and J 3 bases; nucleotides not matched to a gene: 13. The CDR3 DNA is TGTGCCAGCAGTCACCGGGTGGCGGGGGGGCCGACAGATACGCAGTATTTT. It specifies CASSHRVAGGPTDTQYF.

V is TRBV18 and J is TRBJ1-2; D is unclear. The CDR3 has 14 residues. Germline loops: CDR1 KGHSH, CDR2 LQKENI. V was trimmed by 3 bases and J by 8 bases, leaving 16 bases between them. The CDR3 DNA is TGTGCCAGCTCACCTTTAGGCGGGGAATTAGGCTACACCTTC. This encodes CASSPLGGELGYTF.

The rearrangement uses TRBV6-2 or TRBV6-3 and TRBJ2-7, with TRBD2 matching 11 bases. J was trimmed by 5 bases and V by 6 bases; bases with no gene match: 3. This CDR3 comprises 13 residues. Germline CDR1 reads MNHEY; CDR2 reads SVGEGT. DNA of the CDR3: TGTGCCAGCAGCGAACTAGCGGGAGACGAGCAGTACTTC. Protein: CASSELAGDEQYF.

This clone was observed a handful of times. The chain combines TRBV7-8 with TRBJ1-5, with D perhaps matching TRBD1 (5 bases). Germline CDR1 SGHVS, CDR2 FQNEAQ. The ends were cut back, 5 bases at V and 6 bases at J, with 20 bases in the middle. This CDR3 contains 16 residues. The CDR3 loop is CASSQPGQGSGQPQHF. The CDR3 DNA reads TGTGCCAGCAGCCAACCTGGTCAGGGTTCGGGTCAGCCCCAGCATTTT.

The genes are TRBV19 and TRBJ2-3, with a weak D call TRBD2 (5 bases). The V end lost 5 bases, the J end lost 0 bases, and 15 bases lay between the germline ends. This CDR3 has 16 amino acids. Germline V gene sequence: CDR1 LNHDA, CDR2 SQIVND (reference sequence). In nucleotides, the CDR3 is TGTGCCAGTAGTGCATACCTGGGCGGGAGCACAGATACGCAGTATTTT. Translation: CASSAYLGGSTDTQYF. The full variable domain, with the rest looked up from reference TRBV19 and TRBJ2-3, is DGGITQSPKYLFRKEGQNVTLSCEQNLNHDAMYWYRQDPGQGLRLIYYSQIVNDFQKGDIAEGYSVSREKKESFPLTVTSAQKNPTAFYLCASSAYLGGSTDTQYFGPGTRLTVL.

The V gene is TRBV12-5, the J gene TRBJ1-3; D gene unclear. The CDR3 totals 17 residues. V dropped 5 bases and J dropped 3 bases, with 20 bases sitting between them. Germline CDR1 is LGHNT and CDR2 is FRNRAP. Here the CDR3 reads CASGLPFPEESGNTIYF. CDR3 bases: TGTGCTAGTGGTCTCCCTTTCCCGGAGGAAAGTGGAAACACCATATATTTT.

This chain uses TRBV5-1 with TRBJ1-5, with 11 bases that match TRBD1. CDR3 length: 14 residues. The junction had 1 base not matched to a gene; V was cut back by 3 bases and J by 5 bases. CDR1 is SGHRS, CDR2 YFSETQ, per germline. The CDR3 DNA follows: TGCGCCAGCAGCTCGGGACAGGGGGATCAGCCCCAGCATTTT. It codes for CASSSGQGDQPQHF. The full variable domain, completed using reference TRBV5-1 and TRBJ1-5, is KAGVTQTPRYLIKTRGQQVTLSCSPISGHRSVSWYQQTPGQGLQFLFEYFSETQRNKGNFPGRFSGRQFSNSRSEMNVSTLELGDSALYLCASSSGQGDQPQHFGDGTRLSIL.

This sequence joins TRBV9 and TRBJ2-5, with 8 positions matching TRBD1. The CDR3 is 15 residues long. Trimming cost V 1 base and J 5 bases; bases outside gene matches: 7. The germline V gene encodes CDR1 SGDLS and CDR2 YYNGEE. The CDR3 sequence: CASSVLSQGAETQYF. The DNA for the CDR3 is TGTGCCAGCAGCGTATTGTCGCAGGGGGCGGAGACCCAGTACTTC.